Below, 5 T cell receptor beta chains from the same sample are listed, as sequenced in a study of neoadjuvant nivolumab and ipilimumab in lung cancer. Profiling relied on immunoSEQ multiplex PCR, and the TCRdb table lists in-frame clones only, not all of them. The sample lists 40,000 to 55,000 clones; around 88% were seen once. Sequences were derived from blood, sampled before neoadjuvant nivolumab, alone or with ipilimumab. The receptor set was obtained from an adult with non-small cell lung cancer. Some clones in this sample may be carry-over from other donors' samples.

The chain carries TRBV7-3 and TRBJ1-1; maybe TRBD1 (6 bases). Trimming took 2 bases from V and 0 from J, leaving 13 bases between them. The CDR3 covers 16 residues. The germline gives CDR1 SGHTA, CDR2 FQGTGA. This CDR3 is CASSLPGHLMNTEAFF. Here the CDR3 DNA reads TGTGCCAGCAGCTTACCGGGACACCTCATGAACACTGAAGCTTTCTTT. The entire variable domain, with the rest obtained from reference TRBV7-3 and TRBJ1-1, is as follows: GAGVSQTPSNKVTEKGKYVELRCDPISGHTALYWYRQSLGQGPEFLIYFQGTGAADDSGLPNDRFFAVRPEGSVSTLKIQRTERGDSAVYLCASSLPGHLMNTEAFFGQGTRLTVV.

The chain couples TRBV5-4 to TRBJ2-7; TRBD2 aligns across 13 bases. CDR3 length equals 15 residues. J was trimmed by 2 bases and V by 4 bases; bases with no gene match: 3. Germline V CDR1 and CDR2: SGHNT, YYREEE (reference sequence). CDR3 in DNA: TGTGCCAGCAGCCAGACTAGCGGGAGGACCTACGAGCAGTACTTC. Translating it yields CASSQTSGRTYEQYF.

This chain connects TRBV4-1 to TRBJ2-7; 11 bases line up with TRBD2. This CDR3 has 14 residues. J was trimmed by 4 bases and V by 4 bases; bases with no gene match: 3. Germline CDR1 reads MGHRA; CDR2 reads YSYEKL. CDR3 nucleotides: TGCGCCAGCAGCCTAGCGGGAGGGGGATACGAGCAGTACTTC. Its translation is CASSLAGGGYEQYF.

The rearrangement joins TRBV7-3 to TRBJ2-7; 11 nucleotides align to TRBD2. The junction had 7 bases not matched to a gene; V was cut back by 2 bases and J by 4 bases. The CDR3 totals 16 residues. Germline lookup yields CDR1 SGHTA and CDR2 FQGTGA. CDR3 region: CASSLGLAGGDYEQYF. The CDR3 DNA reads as TGTGCCAGCAGCTTAGGGCTAGCGGGAGGAGATTACGAGCAGTACTTC.

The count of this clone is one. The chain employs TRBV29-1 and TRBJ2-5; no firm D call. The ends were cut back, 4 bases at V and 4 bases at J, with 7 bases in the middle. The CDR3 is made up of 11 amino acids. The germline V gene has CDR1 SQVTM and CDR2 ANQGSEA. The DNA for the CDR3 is TGCAGCGTTGGGGCTCGAGAGACCCAGTACTTC. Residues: CSVGARETQYF.